This T cell receptor (beta chain) emerged from a study of T cell changes during pregnancy in multiple sclerosis. TCRdb's table, derived via immunoSEQ multiplex PCR, lists solely in-frame clones and lacks some. The table has approximately 40,000 clones, about 90% seen once. This sequence originates from a female donor with multiple sclerosis, enrolled in a pregnancy study. This specimen consisted of CD4+ T cells from peripheral blood mononuclear cells, obtained before pregnancy.

This chain's CDR3 is CASSLRGHQNTEAFF. In DNA form, the CDR3 reads TGTGCCAGCAGTTTAAGGGGACACCAGAACACTGAAGCTTTCTTT. The chain joins TRBV28 to TRBJ1-1; TRBD1 might be the D (6 bases). Per germline, CDR1 MDHEN and CDR2 SYDVKM. The V end lost 2 bases, the J end lost 1 base, and 11 bases lay between the germline ends. This CDR3 is built from 15 residues.